This T cell receptor (beta chain) derives from a study of Graves' ophthalmopathy and Graves' hyperthyroidism. Study results and caveats: The majority of expanded thyroid clonotypes above 0.001 frequency also occurred in blood.

Worth noting for this clonotype: The antigen is unknown.

CDR3 regions of TCR beta were amplified from RNA transcripts. First-round RT-PCR relied on HTBI primers, and a second-round multiplex PCR came next. From the multiplex PCR reads, TCRdb called clonotypes with MiXCR, one entry per CDR3 protein. The sample contains about 740,000 distinct CDR3 sequences, 40% of which appear only once. The V end lost 7 bases, the J end lost 4 bases, and 13 bases lay between the germline ends. CDR1 is SNHLY, CDR2 FYNNEI, per germline. CDR3 size: 13 residues. The chain has TRBV2 and TRBJ1-1, with D possibly being TRBD1 (5 bases). The sequence came from an adult man with Graves' ophthalmopathy. Sequencing was carried out using peripheral blood. The DNA for the CDR3 is TGTGCCAGCACCCGTCTGGGGCTCACTGAAGCTTTCTTT. Translating gives CASTRLGLTEAFF.